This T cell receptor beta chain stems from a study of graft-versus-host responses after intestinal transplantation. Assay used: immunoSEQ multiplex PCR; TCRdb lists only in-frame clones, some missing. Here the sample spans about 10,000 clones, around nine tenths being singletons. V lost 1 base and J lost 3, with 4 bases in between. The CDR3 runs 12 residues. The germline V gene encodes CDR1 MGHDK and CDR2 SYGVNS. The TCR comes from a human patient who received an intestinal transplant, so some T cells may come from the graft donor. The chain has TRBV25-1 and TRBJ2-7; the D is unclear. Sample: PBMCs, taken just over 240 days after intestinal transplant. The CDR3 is CASSEFIYEQYF. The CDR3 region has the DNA TGTGCCAGCAGTGAATTCATCTACGAGCAGTACTTC.